This TCR beta chain was recovered during a study of blood T cell repertoires in COVID-19. For the study at large: There were acute and convalescent COVID-19 samples, and they came from the United States, Italy and Spain. In each case, the material was cDNA or gDNA derived from T cells, B-cell-depleted T cells, or PBMCs.

This CDR3 has 14 amino acids. Trimming at V came to 6 bases and at J to 6 bases, leaving 6 bases not matched to a gene. Germline lookup yields CDR1 SGHRS and CDR2 YFSETQ. In the authors' methods: Nucleated cell number was recorded as an estimate derived from reference gene primer amplification. Profiling relied on immunoSEQ multiplex PCR, and the TCRdb table lists in-frame clones only, not all of them. The D gene and trimming were derived from the DNA, and the V and J assignments and clone size from that table. The sample shows some 60,000 clones, 75% to 95% of them seen only once. This sequence originates from a man aged 55 to 69 with acute or convalescent COVID-19. The chain links TRBV5-1 to TRBJ2-2; TRBD1 matches 9 bases. Sequenced sample: peripheral blood. The CDR3 region is CASNGQGMAGELFF. The CDR3, as DNA: TGCGCCAGCAACGGACAGGGGATGGCCGGGGAGCTGTTTTTT.